The 19 T cell receptor beta chains below come from one sample, sequenced in a study of CD4 and CD8 cells across lung adenocarcinoma regions. TCRdb processed the PCR reads anew with MiXCR; each CDR3 protein has one entry. The sample gives 9,500 to 15,000 distinct CDR3 sequences, less than 60% of which show up once; roughly 25% is in the top ten. The source material was CD8+ T cells from the margin of a lung tumor. Receptors originate from a female donor with lung adenocarcinoma. The CD4 and CD8 labels of this study may be unreliable.

The rearrangement joins TRBV6-5 to TRBJ2-5, with 7 bases aligning to TRBD2. V shed 4 bases and J 2 bases; nucleotides not matched to a gene: 7. The CDR3 is 15 residues long. Germline loops: CDR1 MNHEY, CDR2 SVGAGI. This CDR3 is CASSFGGVAQETQYF. The CDR3 DNA follows: TGTGCCAGCAGTTTTGGGGGGGTAGCGCAAGAGACCCAGTACTTC.

About this clonotype: An end of the junction does not agree with germline; a read error may underlie this. The genes are TRBV6-1 and TRBJ2-1; TRBD2 is a possible D gene (7 bases). The J call could be wrong; TRBJ2-7 is a better fit for the DNA end. Per the germline V gene, CDR1 is MNHNS and CDR2 is SASEGT. The CDR3 spans 15 residues. CDR3 in DNA: TGTTCCAGCGGGGAAGCGGGCGGGGGCCAAGAGACGCAGTACTTC. Translation gives CSSGEAGGGQETQYF.

This sequence joins TRBV6-1 and TRBJ2-3, with 7 positions matching TRBD1. CDR1 is MNHNS, CDR2 SASEGT, per germline. V dropped 2 bases and J dropped 9; count of bases not matched to a gene: 17. There are 17 residues in the CDR3. The CDR3 protein is CASSEREGGSSKDTQYF. CDR3 nucleotide sequence: TGTGCCAGCAGTGAACGGGAAGGGGGCAGCTCCAAAGACACGCAGTATTTT.

This clonotype appeared a few times. The chain joins TRBV25-1 to TRBJ1-2; the match to TRBD1 covers 7 bases. Germline trimming cut 1 base from V and 14 bases from J; bases unmatched to any gene: 13. The CDR3 is made up of 14 amino acids. Per germline, CDR1 MGHDK and CDR2 SYGVNS. CDR3 amino acids: CASSEFRDSPPGTF. The CDR3 DNA sequence: TGTGCCAGCAGTGAATTCCGGGACAGCCCACCGGGGACCTTC.

This clonotype has at least ten counts. The V gene is TRBV7-2, the J gene TRBJ2-3; D not certain. The CDR3 loop spans 14 amino acids. V lost 5 bases to trimming and J lost 1 base, with 10 bases between them. Germline loops: CDR1 SGHTA, CDR2 FQGNSA. The CDR3 DNA reads TGTGCCAGCAGCCTAAGTTCCCGCACAGATACGCAGTATTTT. It is translated as CASSLSSRTDTQYF.

V is TRBV6-1 and J is TRBJ2-1; 9 bases map to TRBD1. The junction had 27 bases not matched to a gene; V was cut back by 8 bases and J by 10 bases. Germline values: CDR1 MNHNS, CDR2 SASEGT. The CDR3 is made up of 19 amino acids. The CDR3 DNA sequence: TGTGCCAGCTTCGCCTCGGGACAGGGAAGGAGATGGGTCGACTACGAGCAGTTCTTC. It codes for CASFASGQGRRWVDYEQFF.

J is TRBJ2-1 and V is TRBV27; D ambiguous. The CDR3 has 14 residues. The V gene's germline CDR1 is MNHEY and CDR2 SMNVEV (reference sequence). Trimming took 3 bases from V and 10 from J, leaving 16 bases between them. The chain's CDR3 is CASSFRASSSEQFF. The CDR3 DNA sequence: TGTGCCAGCAGTTTCCGGGCCTCCTCCTCCGAGCAGTTCTTC.

This chain uses TRBV7-3 with TRBJ2-1; TRBD1 matches 7 bases. The junction had 7 bases not matched to a gene; V was cut back by 5 bases and J by 3 bases. There are 15 residues in the CDR3. The germline CDR1 and CDR2 sequences are SGHTA and FQGTGA. In DNA form, the CDR3 reads TGTGCCAGCAGCCCTACCGGGACAGACTACAATGAGCAGTTCTTC. It codes for CASSPTGTDYNEQFF.

There are many counts of this clonotype. This chain links TRBV6-1 with TRBJ1-5, with 7 nucleotides matching TRBD1. CDR1 is MNHNS, CDR2 SASEGT, per germline. J gave up 6 bases and V 6 bases, and 8 bases lay outside the gene matches. This CDR3 is built from 14 residues. The chain's CDR3 is CASSRGGKGQPQHF. Here the CDR3 DNA reads TGTGCCAGCAGCAGGGGGGGCAAGGGTCAGCCCCAGCATTTT.

This clonotype has a count of ten or more. V is TRBV7-7 and J is TRBJ2-1, with D tentatively TRBD2 (5 bases). Germline assignment: CDR1 SSHAT and CDR2 FNYEAQ (reference sequence). CDR3 size: 13 residues. Trimming pared 1 base from V and 9 bases from J, leaving 10 bases between. This CDR3 is CASSLELAGEQFF. CDR3 DNA: TGTGCCAGCAGCTTAGAGCTAGCAGGTGAGCAGTTCTTC. The full variable domain, completed using reference TRBV7-7 and TRBJ2-1, is GAGVSQSPRYKVTKRGQDVTLRCDPISSHATLYWYQQALGQGPEFLTYFNYEAQPDKSGLPSDRFSAERPEGSISTLTIQRTEQRDSAMYRCASSLELAGEQFFGPGTRLTVL.

This clonotype was seen a single time. The rearrangement uses TRBV19 and TRBJ2-3; D is possibly TRBD1 or TRBD2 (5 bases each). V lost 5 bases and J lost 2, with 11 bases in between. Germline V lookup: CDR1 LNHDA, CDR2 SQIVND (reference sequence). The CDR3 length is 14 residues. CDR3 in amino acids: CASSSGTATDTQYF. The CDR3 coding sequence is TGTGCCAGTAGTTCCGGGACGGCCACAGATACGCAGTATTTT.

This clonotype was detected many times. The rearrangement uses TRBV10-2 and TRBJ1-3, with a possible D match to TRBD1 (5 bases). Germline V CDR1 and CDR2: WSHSY, SAAADI. The CDR3 sequence is 14 residues long. Deletions cut 3 bases from V and 4 bases from J, with 10 bases between. The CDR3 DNA follows: TGCGCCAGCAGTGACCGAAGGGGCGGAAACACCATATATTTT. It yields the protein CASSDRRGGNTIYF.

There are many counts of this clonotype. This rearrangement joins TRBV11-2 to TRBJ2-7; TRBD1 matches at 9 bases. V lost 1 base and J lost 0; bases outside the gene matches: 4. CDR1 is SGHAT, CDR2 FQNNGV, per germline. The CDR3 covers 16 residues. The CDR3 is CASSLGGQGSSYEQYF. In nucleotides, the CDR3 is TGTGCCAGCAGCTTAGGCGGACAGGGGAGCTCCTACGAGCAGTACTTC.

Of note for this clonotype: A junction end diverges from the germline sequence, so it may reflect a read error. The V call is TRBV27, the J call TRBJ2-3; TRBD1 is a possible D gene (6 bases). This CDR3 comprises 15 residues. Germline V gene sequence: CDR1 MNHEY, CDR2 SMNVEV (reference sequence). This chain's CDR3 is CASSLYRVSTDKQYF. The CDR3 DNA sequence: TGTGCCAGCAGTTTATACAGGGTGAGCACAGATAAGCAGTATTTT.

This clonotype was detected only a few times. The chain is built from TRBV6-4 and TRBJ2-1, with TRBD1 matching over 11 bases. With V trimmed by 3 bases and J by 8 bases, 6 bases remained unmatched. Germline CDR1 MRHNA, CDR2 SNTAGT. The CDR3 is 15 residues long. The CDR3: CASSEEDRGQDEQFF. The DNA for the CDR3 is TGTGCCAGCAGTGAAGAGGACAGGGGGCAGGATGAGCAGTTCTTC.

Turning to this clonotype: At one end, the junction sequence differs from germline, possibly due to a read error. The genes are TRBV10-1 and TRBJ2-3; D might be TRBD2 (5 bases). There are 12 residues in the CDR3. Germline CDR1 and CDR2: WNHNN and SYGVQD (reference sequence). CDR3 residues: CASTDSYETQYF. The CDR3 DNA is TGCGCCAGCACGGACTCGTACGAGACCCAGTATTTC.

The CDR3 DNA is TGCGCCAGCAGCTTGACCAGGCGGGACACAGATACGCAGTATTTT. It yields the protein CASSLTRRDTDTQYF. The chain employs TRBV5-1 and TRBJ2-3; possible D gene TRBD2, 6 bases. V was pared by 1 base and J by 2 bases, with 11 bases between. CDR3 length: 15 amino acids. Germline CDR1 reads SGHRS; CDR2 reads YFSETQ.

Comments on this clonotype: Since a much larger clone is just one base distant, this may be a read error. This chain joins TRBV11-2 and TRBJ2-1, with 7 bases identical to TRBD2. V was clipped by 4 bases and J by 10 bases; unmatched bases: 10. The germline CDR1 and CDR2 sequences are SGHAT and FQNNGV. The CDR3 contains 14 residues. The CDR3 spells CASSSPSGPYEQFF. CDR3 bases: TGTGCCAGCAGCTCCCCTAGCGGCCCCTACGAGCAGTTCTTC.

There are many counts of this clonotype. This chain joins TRBV6-5 and TRBJ2-4; D may be TRBD2 (6 bases). V was trimmed by 2 bases and J by 1 base, leaving 9 bases between them. Germline CDR1 reads MNHEY; CDR2 reads SVGAGI. The CDR3 covers 15 residues. CDR3 nucleotides: TGTGCCAGCAGTTACCGGAGCGGGGCCAAAAACATTCAGTACTTC. It encodes CASSYRSGAKNIQYF.